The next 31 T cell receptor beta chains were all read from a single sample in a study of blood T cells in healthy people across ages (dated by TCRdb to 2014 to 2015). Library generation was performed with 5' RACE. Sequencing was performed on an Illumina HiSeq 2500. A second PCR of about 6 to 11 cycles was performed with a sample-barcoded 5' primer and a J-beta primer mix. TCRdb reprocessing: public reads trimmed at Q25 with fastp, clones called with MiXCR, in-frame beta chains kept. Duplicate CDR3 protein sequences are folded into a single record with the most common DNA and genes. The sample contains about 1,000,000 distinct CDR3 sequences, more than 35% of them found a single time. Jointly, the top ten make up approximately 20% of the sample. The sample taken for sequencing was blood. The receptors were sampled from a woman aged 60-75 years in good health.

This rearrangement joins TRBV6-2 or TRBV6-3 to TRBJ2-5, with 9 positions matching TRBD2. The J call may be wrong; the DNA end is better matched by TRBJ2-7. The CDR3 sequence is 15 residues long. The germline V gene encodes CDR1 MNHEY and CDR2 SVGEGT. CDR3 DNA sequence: TGTGCCAGCAGTTCCAGCGGGAGGTCCACCTACGAGCAGTACTTC. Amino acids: CASSSSGRSTYEQYF.

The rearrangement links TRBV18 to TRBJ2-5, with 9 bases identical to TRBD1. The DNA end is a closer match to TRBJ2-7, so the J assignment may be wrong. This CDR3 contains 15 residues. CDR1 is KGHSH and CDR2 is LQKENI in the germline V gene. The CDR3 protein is CASSPRDRVIHEQYF. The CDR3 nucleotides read TGTGCCAGCTCACCACGGGACAGGGTGATCCACGAGCAGTACTTC.

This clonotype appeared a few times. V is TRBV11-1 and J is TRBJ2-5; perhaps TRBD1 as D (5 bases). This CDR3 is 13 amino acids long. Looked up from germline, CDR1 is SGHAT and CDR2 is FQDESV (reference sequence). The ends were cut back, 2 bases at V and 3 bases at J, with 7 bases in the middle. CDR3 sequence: CASSLYRKETQYF. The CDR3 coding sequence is TGTGCCAGCAGCTTATACAGGAAAGAGACCCAGTACTTC.

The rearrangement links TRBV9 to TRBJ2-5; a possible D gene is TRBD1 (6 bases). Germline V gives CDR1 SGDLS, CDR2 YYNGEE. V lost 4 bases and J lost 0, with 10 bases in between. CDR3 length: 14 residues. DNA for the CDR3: TGTGCCAGCAGCCCAAGGGACAACCAAGAGACCCAGTACTTC. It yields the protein CASSPRDNQETQYF.

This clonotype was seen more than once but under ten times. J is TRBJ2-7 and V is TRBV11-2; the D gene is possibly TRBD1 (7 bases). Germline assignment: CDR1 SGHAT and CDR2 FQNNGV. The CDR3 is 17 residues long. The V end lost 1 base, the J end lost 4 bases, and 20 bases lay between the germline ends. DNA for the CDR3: TGTGCCAGCAGCTTAGTGTTGGCCGGGGGCAGGGGGTACGAGCAGTACTTC. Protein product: CASSLVLAGGRGYEQYF.

The CDR3 spells CSARDGRGSVSYNEQYF. CDR3 sequence (DNA): TGCAGTGCTAGAGATGGTCGGGGCTCAGTGTCCTACAATGAGCAGTACTTC. V is TRBV20-1 and J is TRBJ2-1; D may match TRBD1 or TRBD2 (5 bases each). The closer fit of TRBJ2-7 to the DNA end suggests the J call may be wrong. Per the germline V gene, CDR1 is DFQATT and CDR2 is SNEGSKA (reference sequence). The length of the CDR3 is 17 residues.

The CDR3 region is CASSYSIPTSYSTDTQYF. The CDR3 bases are TGTGCCAGCAGTTACTCGATCCCGACTAGCTATAGCACAGATACGCAGTATTTT. This rearrangement joins TRBV6-5 to TRBJ2-3, with 7 nucleotides matching TRBD2. The ends lost 0 bases at V and 0 bases at J; junction bases unmatched: 9. CDR1 and CDR2 (germline): MNHEY, SVGAGI. The CDR3 has 18 residues.

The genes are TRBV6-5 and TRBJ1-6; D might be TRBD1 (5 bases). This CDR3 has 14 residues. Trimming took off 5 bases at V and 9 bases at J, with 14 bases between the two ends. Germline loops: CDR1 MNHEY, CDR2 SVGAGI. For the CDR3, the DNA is TGTGCCAGCAGTAGGAGGGGATGGAGTTCACCCCTCCACTTT. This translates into CASSRRGWSSPLHF.

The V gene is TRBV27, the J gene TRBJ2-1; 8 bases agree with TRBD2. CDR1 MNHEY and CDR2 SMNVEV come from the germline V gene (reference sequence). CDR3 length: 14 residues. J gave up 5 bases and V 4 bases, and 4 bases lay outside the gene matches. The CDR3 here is CASSSGGPNNEQFF. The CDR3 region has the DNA TGTGCCAGCAGTTCGGGGGGGCCTAACAATGAGCAGTTCTTC.

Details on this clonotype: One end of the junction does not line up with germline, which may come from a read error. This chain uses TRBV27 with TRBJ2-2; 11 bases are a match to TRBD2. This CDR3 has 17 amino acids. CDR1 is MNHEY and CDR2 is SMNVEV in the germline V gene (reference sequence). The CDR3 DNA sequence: TGTACCAGTCAAGGAAGTAGCGGGAGGGCCATCACCGGGGAGCTGTTTTTT. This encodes CTSQGSSGRAITGELFF.

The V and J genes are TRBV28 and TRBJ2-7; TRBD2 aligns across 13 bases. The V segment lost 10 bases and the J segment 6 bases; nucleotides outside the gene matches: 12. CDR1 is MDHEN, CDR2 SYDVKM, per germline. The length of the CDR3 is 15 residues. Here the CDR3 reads CATLTGTSGIREQYF. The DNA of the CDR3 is TGTGCCACCCTGACCGGGACTAGCGGGATCCGCGAGCAGTACTTC. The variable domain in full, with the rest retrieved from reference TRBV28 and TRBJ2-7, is DVKVTQSSRYLVKRTGEKVFLECVQDMDHENMFWYRQDPGLGLRLIYFSYDVKMKEKGDIPEGYSVSREKKERFSLILESASTNQTSMYLCATLTGTSGIREQYFGPGTRLTVT.

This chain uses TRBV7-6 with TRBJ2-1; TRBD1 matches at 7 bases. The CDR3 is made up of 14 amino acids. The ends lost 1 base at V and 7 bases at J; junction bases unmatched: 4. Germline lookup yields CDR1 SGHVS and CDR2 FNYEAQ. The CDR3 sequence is CASSLEGASNEQFF. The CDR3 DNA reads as TGTGCCAGCAGCTTAGAGGGGGCTAGTAATGAGCAGTTCTTC.

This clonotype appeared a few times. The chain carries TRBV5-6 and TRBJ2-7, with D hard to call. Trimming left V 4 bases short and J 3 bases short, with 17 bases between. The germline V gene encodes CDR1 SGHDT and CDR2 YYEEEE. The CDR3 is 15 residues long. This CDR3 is CASSLGKFAVYEQYF. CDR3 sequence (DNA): TGTGCCAGCAGCCTGGGGAAGTTCGCCGTCTACGAGCAGTACTTC. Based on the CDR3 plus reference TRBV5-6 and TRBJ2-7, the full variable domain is DAGVTQSPTHLIKTRGQQVTLRCSPKSGHDTVSWYQQALGQGPQFIFQYYEEEERQRGNFPDRFSGHQFPNYSSELNVNALLLGDSALYLCASSLGKFAVYEQYFGPGTRLTVT.

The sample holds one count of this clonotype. Here the CDR3 DNA reads TGTGCCAGCAGCTTAGCGACTAGCGGGAGTCGGGGTGAGCAGTTCTTC. It is translated as CASSLATSGSRGEQFF. The chain carries TRBV7-8 and TRBJ2-1; 12 bases align to TRBD2. Germline lookup yields CDR1 SGHVS and CDR2 FQNEAQ. The CDR3 contains 16 residues. The ends lost 0 bases at V and 9 bases at J; junction bases unmatched: 6.

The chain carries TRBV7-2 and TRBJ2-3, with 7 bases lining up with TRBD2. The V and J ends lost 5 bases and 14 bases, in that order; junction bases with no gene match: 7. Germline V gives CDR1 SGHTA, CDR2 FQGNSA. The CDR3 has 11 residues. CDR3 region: CASSRTSVRYF. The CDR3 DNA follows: TGTGCCAGCAGCCGGACTAGTGTACGGTATTTT.

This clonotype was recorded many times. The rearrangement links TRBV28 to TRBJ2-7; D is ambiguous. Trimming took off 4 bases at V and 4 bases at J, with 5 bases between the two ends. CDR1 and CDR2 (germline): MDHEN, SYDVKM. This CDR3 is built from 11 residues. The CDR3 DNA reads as TGTGCCAGCAGTTCCCGGTACGAGCAGTACTTC. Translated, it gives CASSSRYEQYF.

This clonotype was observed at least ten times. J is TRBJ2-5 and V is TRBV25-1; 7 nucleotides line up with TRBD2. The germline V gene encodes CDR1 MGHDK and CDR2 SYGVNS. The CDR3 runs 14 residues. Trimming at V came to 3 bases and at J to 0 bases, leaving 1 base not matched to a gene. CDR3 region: CASSDGTNQETQYF. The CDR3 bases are TGTGCCAGCAGTGACGGGACTAACCAAGAGACCCAGTACTTC.

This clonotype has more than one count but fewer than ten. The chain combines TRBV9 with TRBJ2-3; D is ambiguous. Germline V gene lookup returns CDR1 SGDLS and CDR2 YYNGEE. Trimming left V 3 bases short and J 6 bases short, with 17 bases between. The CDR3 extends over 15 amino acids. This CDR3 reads CASSASSYPGDTQYF. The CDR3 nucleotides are TGTGCCAGCAGCGCCTCATCGTACCCGGGCGATACGCAGTATTTT.

As DNA, the CDR3 is TGCGCCAGCAGCTCCGGGACTAGCGGGAAAGGGGAGACCCAGTACTTC. As protein: CASSSGTSGKGETQYF. V usage is TRBV5-1 and J usage is TRBJ2-5; 13 positions match TRBD2. The CDR3 runs 16 residues. V gave up 3 bases and J gave up 5 bases; unmatched junction bases: 7. Germline V CDR1 and CDR2: SGHRS, YFSETQ.

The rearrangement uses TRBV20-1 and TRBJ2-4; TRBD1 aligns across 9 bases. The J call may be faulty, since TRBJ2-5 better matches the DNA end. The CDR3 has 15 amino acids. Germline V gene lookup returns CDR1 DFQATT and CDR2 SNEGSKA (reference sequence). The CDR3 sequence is CSARLYGTGRETQYF. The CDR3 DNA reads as TGCAGTGCTAGACTTTACGGGACAGGGAGAGAGACCCAGTACTTC.

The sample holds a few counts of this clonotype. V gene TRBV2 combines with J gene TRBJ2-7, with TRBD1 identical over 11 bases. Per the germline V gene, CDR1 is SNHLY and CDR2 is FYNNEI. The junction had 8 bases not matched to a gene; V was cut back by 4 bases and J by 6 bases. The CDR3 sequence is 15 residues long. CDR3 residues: CASSATGQGAGEQYF. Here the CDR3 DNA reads TGTGCCAGCAGTGCGACTGGACAGGGGGCGGGCGAGCAGTACTTC.

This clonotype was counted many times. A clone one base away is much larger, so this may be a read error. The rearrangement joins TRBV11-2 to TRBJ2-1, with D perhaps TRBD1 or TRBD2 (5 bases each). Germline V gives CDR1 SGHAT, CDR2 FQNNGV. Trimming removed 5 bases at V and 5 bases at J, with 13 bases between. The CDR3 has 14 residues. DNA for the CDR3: TGTGCCAGCAGCGCCAGACGGGGACACAATGAGCAGTTCTTC. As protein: CASSARRGHNEQFF.

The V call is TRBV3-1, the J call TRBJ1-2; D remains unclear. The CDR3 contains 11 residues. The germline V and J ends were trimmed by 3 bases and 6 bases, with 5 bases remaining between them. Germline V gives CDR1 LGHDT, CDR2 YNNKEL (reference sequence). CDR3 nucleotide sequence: TGTGCCAGCAGCCATAATCATGGCTACACCTTC. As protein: CASSHNHGYTF.

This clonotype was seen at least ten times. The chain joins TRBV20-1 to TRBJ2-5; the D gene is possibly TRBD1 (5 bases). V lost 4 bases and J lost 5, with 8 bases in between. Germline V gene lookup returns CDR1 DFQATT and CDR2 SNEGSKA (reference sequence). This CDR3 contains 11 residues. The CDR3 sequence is CSATPGETQYF. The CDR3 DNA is TGCAGTGCTACTCCAGGGGAGACCCAGTACTTC.

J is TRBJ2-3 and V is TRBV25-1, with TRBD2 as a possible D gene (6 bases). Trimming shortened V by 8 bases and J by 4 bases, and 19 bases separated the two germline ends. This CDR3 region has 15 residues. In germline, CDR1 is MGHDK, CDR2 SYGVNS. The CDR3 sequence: CASVGDRRGADTQYF. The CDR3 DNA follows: TGTGCCAGCGTGGGTGACCGGCGGGGCGCAGATACGCAGTATTTT.

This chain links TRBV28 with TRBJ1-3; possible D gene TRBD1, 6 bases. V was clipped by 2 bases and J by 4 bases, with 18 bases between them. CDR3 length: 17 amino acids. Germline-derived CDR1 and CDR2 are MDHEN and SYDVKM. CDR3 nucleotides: TGTGCCAGCAGTTTAGGGGGGCAAGGTGGAGGCGGAAACACCATATATTTT. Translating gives CASSLGGQGGGGNTIYF.

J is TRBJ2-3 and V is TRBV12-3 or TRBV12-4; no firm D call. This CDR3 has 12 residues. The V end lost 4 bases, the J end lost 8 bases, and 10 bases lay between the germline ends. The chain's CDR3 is CASSYLVGTQYF. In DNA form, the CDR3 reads TGTGCCAGCAGTTATCTGGTTGGTACGCAGTATTTT.

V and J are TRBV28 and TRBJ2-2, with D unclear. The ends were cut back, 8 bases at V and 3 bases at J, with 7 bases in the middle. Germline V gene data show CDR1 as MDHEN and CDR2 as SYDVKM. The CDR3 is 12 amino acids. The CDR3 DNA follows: TGTGCCAGCGGGGTCGACACCGGGGAGCTGTTTTTT. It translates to CASGVDTGELFF. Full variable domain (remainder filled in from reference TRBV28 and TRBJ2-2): DVKVTQSSRYLVKRTGEKVFLECVQDMDHENMFWYRQDPGLGLRLIYFSYDVKMKEKGDIPEGYSVSREKKERFSLILESASTNQTSMYLCASGVDTGELFFGEGSRLTVL.

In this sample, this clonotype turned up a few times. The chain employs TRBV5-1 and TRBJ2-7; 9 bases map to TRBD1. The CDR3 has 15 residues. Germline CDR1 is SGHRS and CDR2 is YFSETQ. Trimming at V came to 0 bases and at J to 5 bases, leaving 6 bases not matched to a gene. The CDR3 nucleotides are TGCGCCAGCAGCTTGGTGGGACAGGGTGGTAACGAGCAGTACTTC. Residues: CASSLVGQGGNEQYF.

CDR3 DNA: TGTGCCTGGAGTGTGGGGAGGTTGTACAATGAGCAGTTCTTC. It codes for CAWSVGRLYNEQFF. The chain combines TRBV30 with TRBJ2-1; TRBD2 might be the D (6 bases). Germline assignment: CDR1 GTSNPN and CDR2 SVGIG (reference sequence). The V gene lost 0 bases and the J gene lost 4 bases, with 10 bases spanning the gap. The CDR3 extends over 14 amino acids.

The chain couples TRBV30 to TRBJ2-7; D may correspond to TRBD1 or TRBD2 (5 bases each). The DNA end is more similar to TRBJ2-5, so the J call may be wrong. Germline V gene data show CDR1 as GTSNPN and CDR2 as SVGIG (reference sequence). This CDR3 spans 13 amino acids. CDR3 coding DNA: TGTGCACTCGGGACCAGCGCAAAAGAGACCCAGTACTTC. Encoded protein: CALGTSAKETQYF.